The present T cell receptor (beta chain) was sequenced within a study of T cell responses to AZD1222 COVID-19 vaccine. The study's findings and limits: White British ancestry dominated among donors, who included more females, and clonal diversity was possibly underestimated. A rise in Spike-specific TCR breadth and depth followed two AZD1222 doses. Seropositive status at baseline applied to only a handful of AZD1222 recipients. The study found vaccine-associated CD4 TCRs spanning spike, dominant at 160-218 and 743-854.

Trimming took 2 bases from V and 4 from J, leaving 6 bases between them. The germline CDR1 and CDR2 sequences are MNHEY and SVGEGT. This CDR3 has 12 residues. In the case of this clone: The antigen remains unidentified.

The method was immunoSEQ multiplex PCR; TCRdb's version includes in-frame clones alone and lacks a portion of them. Here the sample spans approximately 67,000 clones, 80% to 90% being singletons. The chain joins TRBV6-2 or TRBV6-3 to TRBJ2-7; D uncertain. The sequencing here drew on peripheral blood, taken 28 days after the second AZD1222 dose. The receptor's source is an adult who received the AZD1222 COVID-19 vaccine. CDR3 nucleotide sequence: TGTGCCAGCAGTTACGGCGTGTACGAGCAGTACTTC. Protein: CASSYGVYEQYF.